This TCR beta chain came from a study of early T cells in non-severe SARS-CoV-2 infection. Study-wide context: Unpaired chains resulted from sequencing bulk RNA of unsorted whole blood.

TCRdb ran MiXCR on the 5' RACE reads and lists one entry per CDR3 protein. Found here are roughly 63,000 distinct CDR3 sequences, more than 10% of them singletons; the top ten hold 1.2%. This clonotype was observed a handful of times. Germline loops: CDR1 LGHDT, CDR2 YNNKEL (reference sequence). V lost 4 bases and J lost 8, with 15 bases in between. The CDR3 has 14 amino acids. The chain has TRBV3-1 and TRBJ2-1, with D perhaps TRBD2 (6 bases). The starting material was whole blood, obtained at baseline. The sequence derives from an adult who was a healthcare worker with PCR-confirmed SARS-CoV-2 infection or an uninfected control (not recorded which). The donor label of this sample is uncertain. The CDR3 region is CASSLGDLAHEQFF. The CDR3 DNA follows: TGTGCCAGCAGCCTAGGGGACTTAGCCCATGAGCAGTTCTTC.